This paragraph covers one T cell receptor beta chain sequence. The clone's antigen remains unknown. Base qualities were left out, and no much larger clone turns up one base away. The entry originates in a study of shared clonotypes between healthy human individuals (dated by TCRdb to 2019 to 2021). Regarding the complete study: The cohort comprised two women and three men aged 18 to 49 years. For each donor, CD4 naive and CD4 memory were each run on three plates, CD8 naive on two plates, and CD8 memory on one plate. The study deeply sequenced blood TCR repertoires of 5 or 6 healthy adults to estimate repertoire size and the extent of clonotype sharing between individuals. To increase sequencing depth and limit assay-specific biases, TCR repertoire library preparation and sequencing were carried out by different laboratories using diverse techniques. Between about 0.85 and 9.5 billion PBMCs per donor were obtained by leukapheresis. Overall results and qualifications from the work: Incomplete sequencing was indicated by rarefaction of sorted-subset datasets, despite the large sequencing depth. Estimated clonotype richness was generally larger for naive than for memory subsets. Compared with non-shared clonotypes, the clonotypes found in all four sorted-subset donors had higher generation probabilities. Pairwise subsampling led to the expectation that sequencing depth would affect the degree of clonotype sharing among donors. Sharing across several donors was observed for 4.5% to 6.5% of naive CD4, less than 4% of naive CD8, 2% to 2.5% of memory CD4, and around 0.4% of memory CD8 clonotypes. Sampling was restricted to blood, and TCR repertoires in tissue are likely to differ from TCR repertoires in blood. The small number of donors limited the genetic and exposure-history diversity represented.

Using the deep immunoSEQ assay, multiplex PCR amplified TCR CDR3 regions from genomic DNA. Extracted genomic DNA from each cell subset was distributed evenly across all wells of several immunoSEQ 96-well plates, and each plate was treated as a replicate. For sorted subsets, each replicate PCR was loaded with roughly 190 ng genomic DNA, equivalent to approximately 27,000 T cell genomes. Purified libraries were measured with a Qubit 3.0 fluorometer, size-checked on a Bioanalyzer 2100, and measured again with the KAPA Library Quantification kit. Every immunoSEQ 96-well plate was sequenced on a separate single-read 150-cycle Illumina NextSeq 550 flow cell. On the study's bioinformatics: Because the immunoSEQ output held only junctional sequences and lacked quality scores, the filtering could not match the filtering applied to full-length reads. To assign V/J genes and CDR3, sequences were annotated using PyIR, a Python wrapper for IgBLAST v1.9, with IMGT germline references. Reads were filtered out if the reads had weak V/J assignments (E-value above 1e-6), no CDR3, stop codons, out-of-frame junctions, or ambiguous translated residues. A V3J clonotype was defined by an identical inferred V gene, J gene, and CDR3 amino acid sequence. Percentage overlap between repertoires was calculated by dividing the number of shared unique clonotypes by the size of the smaller repertoire. Repertoire richness was assessed with RTK rarefaction, the Chao1 estimator, and Recon v2.1 estimates of unobserved clonotypes. OLGA was used to compute generation probabilities for all TCRbeta clonotypes that the gDNA method yielded from several donors. What TCRdb holds here is the immuneACCESS table cut down to in-frame rearrangements. Part of the clones is not present; checked against another copy, under half of the missing clones reflect an unresolved V gene, and the others are unexplained. D and trimming come from the DNA, and the V and J calls and clone size come from that table. The sample has some 2.1 million clones on record, about 95% of them singletons. 0.1% to 0.15% of the sample is in the top ten clones.

V was cut back by 1 base and J by 8 bases, leaving a gap of 15 bases between them. Including the terminal cysteine and phenylalanine, the CDR3 comprises 14 residues. Of all the DNA, just the CDR3 is kept, 42 bases in frame from base 1. The germline V gene supplies CDR1 SGHRS and CDR2 YFSETQ. The donors were healthy, HIV-negative adults with no recently reported acute infections or vaccinations. Every donor was a Caucasian adult residing in Nashville, Tennessee, USA. CD4+ T cells were enriched through magnetic negative selection, after which naive cells were positively selected on CD45RA and the remaining negative fraction served as the memory subset. Blood was obtained by leukapheresis, after which PBMCs were separated by Ficoll-Histopaque density gradient centrifugation and cryopreserved in liquid nitrogen vapor phase. Analytical flow cytometry was used to check the purity and quantity of every magnetically sorted T cell population. Genomic DNA was isolated from every sorted fraction and measured by UV absorbance on a Nanodrop 2000c.

The chain employs TRBV5-1 and TRBJ1-2; the best D guess is TRBD1, with 6 bases matching. The sequencing input was naive CD4+ T cells sorted from blood. The cell subset or site tag for this specimen amounts to: CD45RA+ positively selected. This receptor was identified in a man between 18 and 35 years old in good health. The bases read TGCGCCAGCAGCTTGTCCTGGGGGCGAGAAGGCTACACCTTC. The encoded protein is CASSLSWGREGYTF.